This T cell receptor beta chain was recorded in a study of blood T cell repertoires in COVID-19. Profiled with immunoSEQ multiplex PCR; TCRdb holds only in-frame clones, not every one. The repertoire includes some 50,000 clones, 80% to 90% of them detected once, and 6.5% to 8% sits in the top ten. Germline CDR1 reads SGHTS; CDR2 reads YDEGEE. After removal of 2 bases from V and 5 bases from J, the junction contained 9 bases not matched to a gene. This CDR3 is 17 amino acids long. Specimen: peripheral blood. This rearrangement joins TRBV5-8 to TRBJ2-3; 12 nucleotides align to TRBD2. This TCR was sampled from a man aged 45-65 years with active COVID-19. CDR3 residues: CASSFARLAGVLDTQYF. CDR3 nucleotide sequence: TGTGCCAGCAGCTTTGCCCGACTAGCGGGAGTGCTAGATACGCAGTATTTT.